These 24 T cell receptor beta chains came from one sample sequenced in a study of blood T cell repertoires in COVID-19. The protocol was immunoSEQ multiplex PCR, while the TCRdb copy is restricted to in-frame clones and leaves out a portion. The table includes roughly 210,000 clones, 88% detected once. The sequenced sample consisted of peripheral blood. Receptors originate from a man aged 65 to 79 with acute or convalescent COVID-19.

V usage is TRBV14 and J usage is TRBJ2-7, with D possibly TRBD2 on 6 matching bases. The CDR3 spans 13 residues. Trimming took off 3 bases at V and 4 bases at J, with 10 bases between the two ends. Germline assignment: CDR1 SGHDN and CDR2 FVKESK. As DNA, the CDR3 is TGTGCCAGCAGCCAGGGGACTTTTTACGAGCAGTACTTC. It specifies CASSQGTFYEQYF. The full variable domain, its missing parts supplied by reference TRBV14 and TRBJ2-7, is EAGVTQFPSHSVIEKGQTVTLRCDPISGHDNLYWYRRVMGKEIKFLLHFVKESKQDESGMPNNRFLAERTGGTYSTLKVQPAELEDSGVYFCASSQGTFYEQYFGPGTRLTVT.

The chain employs TRBV6-5 and TRBJ2-1; 8 bases map to TRBD2. Trimming removed 6 bases from V and 4 bases from J; junction bases left unmatched: 8. The length of the CDR3 is 15 residues. Germline V gene sequence: CDR1 MNHEY, CDR2 SVGAGI. Here the CDR3 DNA reads TGTGCCAGCAGAGCCTTTAGCGGGACTTACAATGAGCAGTTCTTC. Translation gives CASRAFSGTYNEQFF.

In this sample, this clone turned up a few times. The rearrangement joins TRBV30 to TRBJ1-3; the match to TRBD1 covers 7 bases. The CDR3 has 13 amino acids. Germline assignment: CDR1 GTSNPN and CDR2 SVGIG (reference sequence). CDR3 region: CASTQGTGNTIYF. The CDR3 nucleotides read TGTGCTTCGACACAGGGGACGGGAAACACCATATATTTT.

CDR3 residues: CASSHGTSGVTASSYNEQFF. The CDR3 bases are TGCGCCAGCAGCCACGGTACTAGCGGGGTAACCGCGTCCTCCTACAATGAGCAGTTCTTC. The chain couples TRBV4-3 to TRBJ2-1, with TRBD2 matching over 10 bases. Trimming removed 3 bases from V and 0 bases from J; junction bases left unmatched: 14. Germline assignment: CDR1 LGHNA and CDR2 YSLEER. This CDR3 is 20 amino acids long.

This chain links TRBV10-3 with TRBJ1-6; D not resolved. Per the germline V gene, CDR1 is ENHRY and CDR2 is SYGVKD. Trimming removed 2 bases from V and 1 base from J, with 6 bases in between. The CDR3 has 15 residues. The CDR3 loop is CAISEAESYNSPLHF. DNA of the CDR3: TGTGCCATCAGTGAGGCGGAGTCCTATAATTCACCCCTCCACTTT.

The chain links TRBV5-1 to TRBJ2-2; D might be TRBD1 (5 bases). The V and J ends lost 2 bases and 2 bases respectively, with 10 bases between them. The germline V gene encodes CDR1 SGHRS and CDR2 YFSETQ. The CDR3 contains 15 residues. Written as DNA, the CDR3 is TGCGCCAGCAGCTTCATAACAGGAAACACCGGGGAGCTGTTTTTT. It translates to CASSFITGNTGELFF.

CDR3 in amino acids: CASSLRRTNTDTQYF. CDR3 nucleotide sequence: TGTGCCAGCAGCTTACGCAGAACCAATACAGATACGCAGTATTTT. The rearrangement links TRBV5-6 to TRBJ2-3; D ambiguous. Germline values: CDR1 SGHDT, CDR2 YYEEEE. The CDR3 totals 15 residues. Trimming took 2 bases from V and 3 from J, leaving 13 bases between them. Filled out from reference TRBV5-6 and TRBJ2-3, the complete variable domain reads DAGVTQSPTHLIKTRGQQVTLRCSPKSGHDTVSWYQQALGQGPQFIFQYYEEEERQRGNFPDRFSGHQFPNYSSELNVNALLLGDSALYLCASSLRRTNTDTQYFGPGTRLTVL.

The V call is TRBV6-5, the J call TRBJ1-1; D call uncertain. V lost 6 bases and J 1 base, leaving 12 bases between the germline ends. In germline, CDR1 is MNHEY, CDR2 SVGAGI. The CDR3 runs 14 residues. CDR3 protein: CASSAQTQNTEAFF. CDR3 nucleotide sequence: TGTGCCAGCAGCGCTCAGACACAGAACACTGAAGCTTTCTTT.

This clone was observed a single time. The chain joins TRBV14 to TRBJ2-1, with 9 bases matching TRBD2. CDR1 is SGHDN, CDR2 FVKESK, per germline. This CDR3 has 16 amino acids. Trimming at V came to 4 bases and at J to 4 bases, leaving 8 bases not matched to a gene. CDR3 protein: CASSPASGIRYNEQFF. CDR3 sequence (DNA): TGTGCCAGCAGCCCGGCTAGCGGGATACGTTACAATGAGCAGTTCTTC.

The chain combines TRBV7-9 with TRBJ2-7; 10 bases match TRBD2. Trimming removed 5 bases from V and 4 bases from J; junction bases left unmatched: 8. Germline CDR1 is SEHNR and CDR2 is FQNEAQ (reference sequence). The CDR3 sequence is 15 residues long. The CDR3 coding sequence is TGTGCCAGCAGCCAGGGGGCTAGCGGGAGATACGAGCAGTACTTC. Translating it yields CASSQGASGRYEQYF.

The rearrangement links TRBV7-3 to TRBJ2-1; maybe TRBD2 (5 bases). The CDR3 sequence is 13 residues long. Germline values: CDR1 SGHTA, CDR2 FQGTGA. Trimming removed 4 bases from V and 3 bases from J, with 7 bases in between. In DNA, the CDR3 is TGTGCCAGCAGCTACGGGGTCTACAATGAGCAGTTCTTC. This encodes CASSYGVYNEQFF.

V gene TRBV6-5 combines with J gene TRBJ2-1; TRBD1 aligns across 9 bases. The V gene end was trimmed by 4 bases and the J gene end by 2 bases; junction bases not matched to a gene: 3. The CDR3 is 15 amino acids. Germline V CDR1 and CDR2: MNHEY, SVGAGI. The CDR3 nucleotides read TGTGCCAGCAGTTTGGGACAGGGCCCCTACAATGAGCAGTTCTTC. Encoded protein: CASSLGQGPYNEQFF.

This sequence joins TRBV6-2 or TRBV6-3 and TRBJ1-5; unclear D gene. CDR1 is MNHEY and CDR2 is SVGEGT in the germline V gene. Trimming removed 6 bases from V and 4 bases from J, with 13 bases in between. This CDR3 has 14 amino acids. CDR3 amino acids: CASSSIRGNQPQHF. CDR3 in DNA: TGTGCCAGCAGCTCAATTCGGGGAAATCAGCCCCAGCATTTT.

The chain links TRBV18 to TRBJ2-2, with 11 nucleotides matching TRBD1. The CDR3 sequence is 17 residues long. The trim removed 6 bases at V and 3 bases at J, leaving 9 bases unmatched. CDR1 and CDR2 from the germline V gene are KGHSH and LQKENI. The CDR3 is CASSTLPGQGDTGELFF. CDR3 DNA: TGTGCCAGCTCGACCTTACCGGGACAGGGGGACACCGGGGAGCTGTTTTTT.

This clone is a singleton in its sample. The chain carries TRBV5-1 and TRBJ2-1; D may be TRBD2 (5 bases). V lost 3 bases, J lost 5 bases, and 33 bases lay in between. This CDR3 is 21 amino acids long. Germline CDR1 reads SGHRS; CDR2 reads YFSETQ. The CDR3 bases are TGCGCCAGCAGCTACTACAAATTCCGCCGGGGTCCGGACGCCTTCCACAATGAGCAGTTCTTC. This translates into CASSYYKFRRGPDAFHNEQFF. The complete variable domain, with remaining parts taken from reference TRBV5-1 and TRBJ2-1, reads KAGVTQTPRYLIKTRGQQVTLSCSPISGHRSVSWYQQTPGQGLQFLFEYFSETQRNKGNFPGRFSGRQFSNSRSEMNVSTLELGDSALYLCASSYYKFRRGPDAFHNEQFFGPGTRLTVL.

CDR3 loop: CASSFRQGKETQYF. Written as DNA, the CDR3 is TGTGCCAGCAGTTTCAGACAGGGGAAAGAGACCCAGTACTTC. The V and J genes are TRBV28 and TRBJ2-5; the match to TRBD1 covers 8 bases. The V gene's germline CDR1 is MDHEN and CDR2 SYDVKM. J gave up 3 bases and V 3 bases, and 3 bases lay outside the gene matches. CDR3 length: 14 amino acids.

The chain employs TRBV24-1 and TRBJ1-1, with 7 bases matching TRBD1. The CDR3 consists of 14 residues. Germline trimming cut 2 bases from V and 1 base from J; bases unmatched to any gene: 0. In germline, CDR1 is KGHDR, CDR2 SFDVKD. CDR3 loop: CATSDWTGNTEAFF. CDR3 nucleotide sequence: TGTGCCACCAGTGATTGGACAGGGAACACTGAAGCTTTCTTT.

J is TRBJ2-2 and V is TRBV19; 7 bases match TRBD2. With 7 bases clipped from V and 4 bases from J, the junction kept 6 bases outside the gene matches. CDR3 length equals 14 residues. The germline V gene encodes CDR1 LNHDA and CDR2 SQIVND (reference sequence). The CDR3 DNA sequence: TGTGCCAGTAAAAAAGGGAGGGCCACCGGGGAGCTGTTTTTT. Encoded protein: CASKKGRATGELFF.

This chain links TRBV7-2 with TRBJ2-1; 8 bases agree with TRBD2. The CDR3 runs 16 residues. The V gene's germline CDR1 is SGHTA and CDR2 FQGNSA. V trimming: 1 base; J trimming: 3 bases; junction bases outside the gene matches: 5. The CDR3: CASSLGPSGLYNEQFF. Written as DNA, the CDR3 is TGTGCCAGCAGCTTAGGTCCTAGCGGGCTCTACAATGAGCAGTTCTTC.

This chain links TRBV2 with TRBJ1-6; D ambiguous. The CDR3 runs 14 residues. Trimming removed 4 bases from V and 7 bases from J, with 11 bases in between. Per the germline V gene, CDR1 is SNHLY and CDR2 is FYNNEI. Here the CDR3 reads CASSASRSNSPLHF. CDR3 DNA sequence: TGTGCCAGCAGTGCTAGCAGGTCAAATTCACCCCTCCACTTT. The full variable domain, in which reference TRBV2 and TRBJ1-6 provide the parts outside the CDR3, is EPEVTQTPSHQVTQMGQEVILRCVPISNHLYFYWYRQILGQKVEFLVSFYNNEISEKSEIFDDQFSVERPDGSNFTLKIRSTKLEDSAMYFCASSASRSNSPLHFGNGTRLTVT.

The chain combines TRBV27 with TRBJ1-1; D may be TRBD1 (6 bases). Trimming removed 11 bases at V and 1 base at J, with 23 bases between. The CDR3 loop spans 16 amino acids. Germline CDR1 reads MNHEY; CDR2 reads SMNVEV (reference sequence). The DNA of the CDR3 is TGTGCCGCAAACGCCGGGACACCGGACGGGAACACTGAAGCTTTCTTT. Encoded protein: CAANAGTPDGNTEAFF.

The chain combines TRBV28 with TRBJ1-5; 9 bases agree with TRBD1. This CDR3 is built from 14 residues. The J segment lost 1 base and the V segment lost 8 bases, leaving 3 bases of the junction unmatched. Germline V CDR1 and CDR2: MDHEN, SYDVKM. This chain's CDR3 is CASRQGGSNQPQHF. Here the CDR3 DNA reads TGTGCCAGCCGACAGGGGGGGAGCAATCAGCCCCAGCATTTT.

The chain employs TRBV19 and TRBJ2-7; a possible D gene is TRBD1 (5 bases). CDR3 length equals 14 residues. V was clipped by 5 bases and J by 1 base, with 12 bases between them. CDR1 LNHDA and CDR2 SQIVND come from the germline V gene (reference sequence). CDR3 amino acids: CASSSDRRSYEQYF. In nucleotides, the CDR3 is TGTGCCAGTAGTTCAGACAGAAGATCCTACGAGCAGTACTTC.

The gene calls are TRBV4-1 and TRBJ2-3; 10 nucleotides align to TRBD2. V trimming: 1 base; J trimming: 0 bases; junction bases outside the gene matches: 4. This CDR3 spans 17 amino acids. In germline, CDR1 is MGHRA, CDR2 YSYEKL. The CDR3 DNA is TGCGCCAGCAGCCAAGCCCAGACTAGCGGGAGCACAGATACGCAGTATTTT. Protein sequence: CASSQAQTSGSTDTQYF.